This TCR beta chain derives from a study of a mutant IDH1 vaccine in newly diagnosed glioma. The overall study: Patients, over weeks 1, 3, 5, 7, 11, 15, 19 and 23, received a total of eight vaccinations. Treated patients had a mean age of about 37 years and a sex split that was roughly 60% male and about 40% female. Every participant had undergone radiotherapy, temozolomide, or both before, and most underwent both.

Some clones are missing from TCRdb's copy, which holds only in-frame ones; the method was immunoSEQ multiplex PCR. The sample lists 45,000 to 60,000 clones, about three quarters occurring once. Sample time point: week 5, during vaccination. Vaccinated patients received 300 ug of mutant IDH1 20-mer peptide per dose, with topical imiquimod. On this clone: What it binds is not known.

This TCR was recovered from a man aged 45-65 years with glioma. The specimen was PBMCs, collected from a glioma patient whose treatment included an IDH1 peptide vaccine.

The DNA for the CDR3 is TGCGCCAGCAGCCAAAACACGGCCATGAACACTGAAGCTTTCTTT. This codes for CASSQNTAMNTEAFF. The rearrangement links TRBV4-3 to TRBJ1-1, with D unclear. V was trimmed by 2 bases and J by 0 bases, leaving 10 bases between them. The CDR3 spans 15 residues. Germline V lookup: CDR1 LGHNA, CDR2 YSLEER.